The next 2 T cell receptor beta chains were all read from a single sample in a study of cytomegalovirus exposure and HLA in healthy donors. Primers: 60 Vbeta forward and 13 Jbeta reverse. TCRdb's table, derived via immunoSEQ multiplex PCR, lists solely in-frame clones and lacks some. The top ten hold roughly 2% of the sample, which has 150,000 or so clones, 60% to 80% seen once. The sample taken for sequencing was PBMCs. Source of these receptors: a middle-aged man in good health and CMV-seropositive.

The chain combines TRBV7-9 with TRBJ2-1; 13 bases agree with TRBD2. Per the germline V gene, CDR1 is SEHNR and CDR2 is FQNEAQ (reference sequence). This CDR3 has 17 residues. V was clipped by 4 bases and J by 2 bases; unmatched bases: 5. The CDR3 loop is CASSYRLAGGTYNEQFF. The CDR3 DNA reads as TGTGCCAGCAGCTACCGACTAGCGGGGGGTACCTACAATGAGCAGTTCTTC.

This chain links TRBV27 with TRBJ2-3; perhaps TRBD1 as D (5 bases). The V end lost 7 bases, the J end lost 4 bases, and 12 bases lay between the germline ends. The CDR3 loop spans 13 amino acids. From germline, CDR1 is MNHEY and CDR2 SMNVEV (reference sequence). The CDR3 DNA reads TGTGCCAGCACAGGCAGGGCCCCAGATACGCAGTATTTT. This translates into CASTGRAPDTQYF.